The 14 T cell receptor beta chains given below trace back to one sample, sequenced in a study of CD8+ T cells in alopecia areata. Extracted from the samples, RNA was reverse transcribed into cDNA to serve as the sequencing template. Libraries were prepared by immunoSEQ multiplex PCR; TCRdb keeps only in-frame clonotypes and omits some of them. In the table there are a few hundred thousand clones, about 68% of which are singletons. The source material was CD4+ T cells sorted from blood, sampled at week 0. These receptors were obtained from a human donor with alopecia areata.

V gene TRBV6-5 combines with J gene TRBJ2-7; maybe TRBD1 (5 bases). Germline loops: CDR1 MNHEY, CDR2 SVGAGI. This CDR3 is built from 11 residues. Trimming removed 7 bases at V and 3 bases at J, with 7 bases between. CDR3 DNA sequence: TGTGCCAGCACCGACAGCTACGAGCAGTACTTC. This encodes CASTDSYEQYF.

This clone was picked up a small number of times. The DNA of the CDR3 is TGTGCCAGCCAACTGGACAGCGAAAGATATGGCTACACCTTC. Protein product: CASQLDSERYGYTF. V gene TRBV7-9 combines with J gene TRBJ1-2; TRBD1 might be the D (6 bases). Trimming removed 8 bases at V and 5 bases at J, with 18 bases between. In germline, CDR1 is SEHNR, CDR2 FQNEAQ (reference sequence). The CDR3 covers 14 residues.

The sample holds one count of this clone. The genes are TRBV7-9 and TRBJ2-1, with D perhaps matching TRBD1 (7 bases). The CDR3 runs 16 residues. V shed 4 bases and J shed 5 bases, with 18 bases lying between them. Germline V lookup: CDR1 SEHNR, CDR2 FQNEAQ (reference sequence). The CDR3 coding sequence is TGTGCCAGCAGCTGGACCCCAGGGGGGATGGACAATGAGCAGTTCTTC. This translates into CASSWTPGGMDNEQFF.

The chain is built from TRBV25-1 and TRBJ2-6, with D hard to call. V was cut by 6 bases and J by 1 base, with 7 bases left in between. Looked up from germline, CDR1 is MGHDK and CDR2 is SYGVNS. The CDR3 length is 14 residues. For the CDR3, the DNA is TGTGCCAGCAGCCCCCCGTCTGGGGCCAACGTCCTGACTTTC. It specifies CASSPPSGANVLTF.

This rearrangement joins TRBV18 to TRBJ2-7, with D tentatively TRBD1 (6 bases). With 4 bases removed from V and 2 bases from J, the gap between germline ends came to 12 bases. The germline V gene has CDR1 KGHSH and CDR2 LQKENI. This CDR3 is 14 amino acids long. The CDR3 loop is CASSRRAGAYEQYF. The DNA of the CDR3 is TGTGCCAGCTCACGTCGCGCAGGGGCCTACGAGCAGTACTTC. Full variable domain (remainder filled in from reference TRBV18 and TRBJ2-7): NAGVMQNPRHLVRRRGQEARLRCSPMKGHSHVYWYRQLPEEGLKFMVYLQKENIIDESGMPKERFSAEFPKEGPSILRIQQVVRGDSAAYFCASSRRAGAYEQYFGPGTRLTVT.

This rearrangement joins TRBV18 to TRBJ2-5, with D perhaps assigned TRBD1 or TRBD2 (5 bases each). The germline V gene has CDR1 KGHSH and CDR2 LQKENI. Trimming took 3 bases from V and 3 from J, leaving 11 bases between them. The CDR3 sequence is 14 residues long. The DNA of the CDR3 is TGTGCCAGCTCACCTCCCGGGGCGGAAGAGACCCAGTACTTC. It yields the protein CASSPPGAEETQYF.

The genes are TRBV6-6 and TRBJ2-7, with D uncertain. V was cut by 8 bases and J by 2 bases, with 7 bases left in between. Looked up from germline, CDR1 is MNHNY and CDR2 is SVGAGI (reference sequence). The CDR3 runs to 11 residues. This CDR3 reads CASGVTYEQYF. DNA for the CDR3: TGTGCCAGCGGTGTAACCTACGAGCAGTACTTC.

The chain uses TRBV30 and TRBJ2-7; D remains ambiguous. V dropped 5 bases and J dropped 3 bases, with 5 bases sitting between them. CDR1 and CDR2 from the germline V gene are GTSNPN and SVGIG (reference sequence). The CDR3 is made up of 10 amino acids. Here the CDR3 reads CAWAYYEQYF. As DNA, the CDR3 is TGTGCCTGGGCCTACTACGAGCAGTACTTC.

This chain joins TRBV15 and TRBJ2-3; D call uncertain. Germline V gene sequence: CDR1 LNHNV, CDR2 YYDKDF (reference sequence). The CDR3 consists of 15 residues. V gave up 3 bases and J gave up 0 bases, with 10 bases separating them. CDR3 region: CATSSWSESTDTQYF. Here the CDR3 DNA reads TGTGCCACCAGCAGCTGGTCAGAGAGCACAGATACGCAGTATTTT.

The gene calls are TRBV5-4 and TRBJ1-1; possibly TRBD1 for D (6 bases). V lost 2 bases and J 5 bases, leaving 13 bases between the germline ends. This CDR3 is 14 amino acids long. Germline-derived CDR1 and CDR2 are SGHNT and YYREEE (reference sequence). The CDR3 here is CASSLEQGGTEAFF. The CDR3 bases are TGTGCCAGCAGCTTAGAACAGGGCGGGACTGAAGCTTTCTTT.

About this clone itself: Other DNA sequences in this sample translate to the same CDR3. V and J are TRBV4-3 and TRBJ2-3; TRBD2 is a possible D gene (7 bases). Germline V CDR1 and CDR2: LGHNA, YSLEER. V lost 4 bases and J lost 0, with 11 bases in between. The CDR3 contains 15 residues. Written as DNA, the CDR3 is TGCGCCAGCAGCCTCCGGGGGGCTAGCACAGATACGCAGTATTTT. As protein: CASSLRGASTDTQYF.

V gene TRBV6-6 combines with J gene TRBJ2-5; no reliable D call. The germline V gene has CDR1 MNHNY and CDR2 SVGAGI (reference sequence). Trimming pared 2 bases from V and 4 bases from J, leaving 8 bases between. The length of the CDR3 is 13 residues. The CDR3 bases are TGTGCCAGCAGTTACAAGAGAAGAGAGACCCAGTACTTC. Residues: CASSYKRRETQYF.

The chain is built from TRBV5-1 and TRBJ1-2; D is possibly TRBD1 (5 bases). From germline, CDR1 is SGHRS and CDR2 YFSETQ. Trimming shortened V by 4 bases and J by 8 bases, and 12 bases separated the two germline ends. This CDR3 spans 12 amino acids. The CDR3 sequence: CASSTSGNGYTF. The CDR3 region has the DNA TGCGCCAGCAGCACATCAGGGAACGGCTACACCTTC.

In DNA form, the CDR3 reads TGTGCCAGCAGCTTAGAACCCGGGAGCACTGAAGCTTTCTTT. This gives the protein CASSLEPGSTEAFF. The rearrangement uses TRBV7-2 and TRBJ1-1; D is unresolved. Deletions cut 1 base from V and 4 bases from J, with 10 bases between. CDR3 size: 14 residues. Germline CDR1 is SGHTA and CDR2 is FQGNSA.